This entry describes one TCR beta chain. Other DNA sequences in the same sample also yield this CDR3. CDR1 and CDR2 (germline): SEHNR, FQNEAQ (reference sequence). The CDR3 loop spans 13 amino acids. With 1 base removed from V and 2 bases from J, the gap between germline ends came to 5 bases. The entry originates in a study of OX40 agonist ivuxolimab in advanced cancers. TCRdb keeps only in-frame clones here, not all; method: immunoSEQ multiplex PCR. The profile shows 26,000 or so clones, over 85% of them singletons. The chain uses TRBV7-9 and TRBJ1-2, with D uncertain. This specimen was CD4+ or CD8+ T cells sorted from blood, taken in a trial of the OX40 agonist ivuxolimab. This clonotype was sampled from an adult with an advanced solid tumor such as melanoma, head and neck, liver or kidney cancer. The CDR3 spells CASSLGRNYGYTF. The CDR3 DNA sequence: TGTGCCAGCAGCTTAGGTCGGAACTATGGCTACACCTTC.